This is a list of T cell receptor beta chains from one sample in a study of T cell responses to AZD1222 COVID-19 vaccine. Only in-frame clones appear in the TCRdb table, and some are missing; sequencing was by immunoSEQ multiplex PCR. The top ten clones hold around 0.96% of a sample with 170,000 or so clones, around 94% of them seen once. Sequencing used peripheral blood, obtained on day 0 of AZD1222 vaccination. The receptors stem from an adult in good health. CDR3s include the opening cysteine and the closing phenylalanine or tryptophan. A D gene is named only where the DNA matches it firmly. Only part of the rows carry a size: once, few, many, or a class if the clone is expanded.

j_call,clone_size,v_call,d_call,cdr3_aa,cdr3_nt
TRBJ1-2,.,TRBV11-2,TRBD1,CASRTYRGTNYGYTF,TGTGCCAGCAGGACGTACAGGGGGACTAACTATGGCTACACCTTC
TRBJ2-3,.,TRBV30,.,CAWNVWGSGPRDTQYF,TGTGCCTGGAATGTCTGGGGCTCGGGTCCGAGAGATACGCAGTATTTT
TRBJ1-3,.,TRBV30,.,CAWCDGSGNTIYF,TGTGCCTGGTGTGACGGCTCTGGAAACACCATATATTTT
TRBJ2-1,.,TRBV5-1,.,CASKVEITYNEQFF,TGCGCCAGCAAGGTGGAAATAACCTACAATGAGCAGTTCTTC
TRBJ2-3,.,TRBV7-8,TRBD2,CASSVLLAGGRVDTQYF,TGTGCCAGCAGCGTCTTACTAGCGGGGGGCCGGGTAGATACGCAGTATTTT
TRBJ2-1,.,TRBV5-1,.,CASSFSRVSSYNEQFF,TGCGCCAGCAGCTTTTCGCGCGTTAGCTCCTACAATGAGCAGTTCTTC
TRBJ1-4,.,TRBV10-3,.,CAISDRAEKLFF,TGTGCCATCAGTGACAGGGCTGAAAAACTGTTTTTT
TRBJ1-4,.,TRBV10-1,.,CASMGYYNEKLFF,TGCGCCAGCATGGGGTATTATAATGAAAAACTGTTTTTT
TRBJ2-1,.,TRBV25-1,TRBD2,CASSAGLAENNEQFF,TGTGCCAGCAGTGCCGGACTAGCGGAAAACAATGAGCAGTTCTTC
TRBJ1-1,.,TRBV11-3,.,CASSLAGQNEAFF,TGTGCCAGCAGCTTAGCAGGACAGAATGAAGCTTTCTTT
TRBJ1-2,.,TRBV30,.,CAWSRNRVYGYTF,TGTGCCTGGAGTCGTAACAGGGTCTATGGCTACACCTTC
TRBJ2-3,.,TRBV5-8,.,CASSFRTDTQYF,TGTGCCAGCAGCTTTAGAACAGATACGCAGTATTTT
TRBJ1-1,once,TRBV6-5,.,CASSYSFVGHEAFF,TGTGCCAGCAGTTACTCGTTTGTCGGGCATGAAGCTTTCTTT
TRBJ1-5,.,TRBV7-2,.,CASSSGPGSNQPQHF,TGTGCCAGCAGCTCAGGACCTGGTAGCAATCAGCCCCAGCATTTT
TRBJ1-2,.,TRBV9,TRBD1,CASSVGGTGGYRYTF,TGTGCCAGCAGCGTAGGCGGGACAGGGGGCTATCGCTACACCTTC
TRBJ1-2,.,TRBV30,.,CAWRKTNYGYTF,TGTGCCTGGAGGAAAACTAACTATGGCTACACCTTC
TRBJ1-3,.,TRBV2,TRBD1,CASSERSGGTVGNTIYF,TGTGCCAGCAGTGAAAGAAGCGGAGGGACAGTTGGAAACACCATATATTTT
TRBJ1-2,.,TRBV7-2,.,CASSLSRPGDNYGYTF,TGTGCCAGCAGCTTATCTCGTCCAGGGGATAACTATGGCTACACCTTC
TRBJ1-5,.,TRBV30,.,CAWSFTGLGQPQHF,TGTGCCTGGAGTTTTACAGGGTTAGGTCAGCCCCAGCATTTT
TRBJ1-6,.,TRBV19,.,CASSKTGAYNSPLHF,TGTGCCAGTAGCAAGACAGGAGCCTATAATTCACCCCTCCACTTT
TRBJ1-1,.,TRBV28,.,CASSLGFRGTEAFF,TGTGCCAGCAGTTTAGGGTTTCGGGGAACTGAAGCTTTCTTT
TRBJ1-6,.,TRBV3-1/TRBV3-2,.,CASSQGSGSQGSPLHF,TGTGCCAGCAGCCAAGGTTCCGGGAGTCAAGGGTCACCCCTCCACTTT
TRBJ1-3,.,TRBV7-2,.,CASSLVAFGSGNTIYF,TGTGCCAGCAGCTTAGTGGCGTTCGGCTCTGGAAACACCATATATTTT
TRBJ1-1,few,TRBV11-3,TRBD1,CASSYRGLNTEAFF,TGTGCCAGCAGCTACAGGGGATTGAACACTGAAGCTTTCTTT
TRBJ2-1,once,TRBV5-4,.,CASNSGGGSYNEQFF,TGTGCCAGCAATTCAGGGGGGGGCTCCTACAATGAGCAGTTCTTC
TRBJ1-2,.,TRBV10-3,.,CAISESSREGDYTF,TGTGCCATCAGTGAGTCCTCCAGGGAGGGTGACTACACCTTC
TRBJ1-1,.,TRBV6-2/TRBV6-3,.,CASSKAFISFEAFF,TGTGCCAGCAGTAAAGCGTTTATAAGCTTTGAAGCTTTCTTT